Presented here are 17 T cell receptor beta chains from one specimen sequenced in a study of T cells after somatic rescue of genetic block. Clones were sequenced by immunoSEQ multiplex PCR, and TCRdb holds only the in-frame ones, with some missing. The table includes over 14,000 clones, around 71% detected once. Sequenced input: peripheral blood mononuclear cells (PBMCs). The source is a boy younger than 18.

This rearrangement joins TRBV6-6 to TRBJ1-1, with a possible D match to TRBD1 (5 bases). CDR3 length: 13 amino acids. V lost 4 bases to trimming and J lost 8 bases, with 14 bases between them. Germline V gene data show CDR1 as MNHNY and CDR2 as SVGAGI (reference sequence). The CDR3 reads CASSSLRAGEAFF. CDR3 DNA: TGTGCCAGCAGTTCACTCAGGGCCGGCGAAGCTTTCTTT.

This clone was detected a few times. J is TRBJ1-6 and V is TRBV28, with no clear D. Germline CDR1 and CDR2: MDHEN and SYDVKM. The CDR3 contains 15 residues. The ends were cut back, 2 bases at V and 7 bases at J, with 12 bases in the middle. CDR3 sequence reads: CASSLPRAWNSPLHF. In DNA form, the CDR3 reads TGTGCCAGCAGTTTACCAAGGGCTTGGAATTCACCCCTCCACTTT.

V usage is TRBV11-2 and J usage is TRBJ1-6; TRBD1 might be the D (5 bases). Germline-derived CDR1 and CDR2 are SGHAT and FQNNGV. The CDR3 length is 14 residues. Trimming took 5 bases from V and 7 from J, leaving 12 bases between them. The CDR3 spells CASSPGRINSPLHF. Written as DNA, the CDR3 is TGTGCCAGCAGCCCAGGGAGAATCAATTCACCCCTCCACTTT.

This rearrangement joins TRBV11-2 to TRBJ2-7; 9 nucleotides agree with TRBD1. Per the germline V gene, CDR1 is SGHAT and CDR2 is FQNNGV. The CDR3 covers 18 residues. V dropped 1 base and J dropped 1; count of bases not matched to a gene: 11. In DNA, the CDR3 is TGTGCCAGCAGCTTAGGACAGGGGGACCAGCGGATTTCCTACGAGCAGTACTTC. Protein sequence: CASSLGQGDQRISYEQYF.

V gene TRBV28 combines with J gene TRBJ2-1; 9 positions agree with TRBD2. The germline gives CDR1 MDHEN, CDR2 SYDVKM. This CDR3 spans 16 amino acids. The V segment lost 5 bases and the J segment 7 bases; nucleotides outside the gene matches: 12. The DNA for the CDR3 is TGTGCCAGCAGTCCCCTTGCGGGAGGGCCGAATAATGAGCAGTTCTTC. Protein sequence: CASSPLAGGPNNEQFF.

This chain connects TRBV4-2 to TRBJ2-3; a weak D match, TRBD1 (6 bases). Trimming shortened V by 3 bases and J by 4 bases, and 11 bases separated the two germline ends. The CDR3 covers 14 residues. CDR1 LGHNA and CDR2 YNFKEQ come from the germline V gene. The CDR3 sequence is CASSQMGHSDTQYF. CDR3 in DNA: TGTGCCAGCAGCCAGATGGGACACTCAGATACGCAGTATTTT.

V usage is TRBV6-1 and J usage is TRBJ2-1; a possible D gene is TRBD2 (6 bases). Germline loops: CDR1 MNHNS, CDR2 SASEGT. Trimming took 4 bases from V and 0 from J, leaving 10 bases between them. CDR3 length: 15 residues. CDR3 bases: TGTGCCAGCAGTGGCCGGGACTCCTCCTACAATGAGCAGTTCTTC. Residues: CASSGRDSSYNEQFF.

The chain links TRBV7-3 to TRBJ2-2; tentative D call: TRBD2 (5 bases). The CDR3 consists of 16 residues. Germline V gene data show CDR1 as SGHTA and CDR2 as FQGTGA. V lost 2 bases, J lost 2 bases, and 12 bases lay in between. The CDR3 loop reads CASSLGSGSNTGELFF. The CDR3 DNA reads TGTGCCAGCAGCTTAGGTTCGGGATCAAACACCGGGGAGCTGTTTTTT.

V and J are TRBV6-5 and TRBJ2-6; D remains unclear. V dropped 0 bases and J dropped 2 bases, with 8 bases sitting between them. From germline, CDR1 is MNHEY and CDR2 SVGAGI. This CDR3 is built from 16 residues. The CDR3: CASSYSVLTGANVLTF. Here the CDR3 DNA reads TGTGCCAGCAGTTACTCCGTTTTAACTGGGGCCAACGTCCTGACTTTC.

This chain joins TRBV5-1 and TRBJ2-2, with TRBD2 matching 7 bases. J gave up 2 bases and V 4 bases, and 5 bases lay outside the gene matches. Germline CDR1 and CDR2: SGHRS and YFSETQ. The length of the CDR3 is 15 residues. For the CDR3, the DNA is TGCGCCAGCAGCGCCGGGGGGACCAACACCGGGGAGCTGTTTTTT. It specifies CASSAGGTNTGELFF.

The chain carries TRBV5-8 and TRBJ2-7; D tentatively fits TRBD1 or TRBD2 (5 bases each). With 4 bases removed from V and 0 bases from J, the gap between germline ends came to 14 bases. Germline CDR1 reads SGHTS; CDR2 reads YDEGEE. This CDR3 contains 15 residues. This chain's CDR3 is CASSRRETPSYEQYF. The CDR3 DNA reads as TGTGCCAGCAGCCGCAGGGAGACTCCCTCCTACGAGCAGTACTTC.

The chain is built from TRBV2 and TRBJ2-5; 11 bases are a match to TRBD2. With V trimmed by 6 bases and J by 5 bases, 14 bases remained unmatched. The germline V gene has CDR1 SNHLY and CDR2 FYNNEI. This CDR3 is 17 amino acids long. The CDR3 nucleotides are TGTGCCAGCAGGCGAGGAAAACTAGCGGGGGTGGAGGAGACCCAGTACTTC. Translated, it gives CASRRGKLAGVEETQYF.

This chain uses TRBV5-1 with TRBJ2-5; no firm D call. CDR1 SGHRS and CDR2 YFSETQ come from the germline V gene. The CDR3 loop spans 15 amino acids. V dropped 0 bases and J dropped 1 base, with 10 bases sitting between them. This CDR3 reads CASSLGGSFQETQYF. The CDR3 bases are TGCGCCAGCAGCTTGGGTGGGTCCTTCCAAGAGACCCAGTACTTC.

J is TRBJ1-5 and V is TRBV6-5; D not resolved. Germline assignment: CDR1 MNHEY and CDR2 SVGAGI. The CDR3 loop spans 14 amino acids. The V gene lost 2 bases and the J gene lost 6 bases, with 11 bases spanning the gap. CDR3 amino acids: CASSYDGVSQPQHF. CDR3 nucleotide sequence: TGTGCCAGCAGTTACGATGGGGTCTCTCAGCCCCAGCATTTT.

This clone was counted a few times. The CDR3 DNA is TGTGCCAGCAGTACCCACGGGACAGGGGCCCTCTATGGCTACACCTTC. Translation: CASSTHGTGALYGYTF. The chain employs TRBV5-5 and TRBJ1-2, with 10 bases aligning to TRBD1. The CDR3 is 16 residues long. Germline V gene sequence: CDR1 SGHKS, CDR2 YYEKEE (reference sequence). The ends lost 5 bases at V and 4 bases at J; junction bases unmatched: 11.

This chain links TRBV5-4 with TRBJ2-2, with 7 bases fitting TRBD1. The CDR3 runs to 14 residues. J was trimmed by 1 base and V by 4 bases; bases with no gene match: 1. Per germline, CDR1 SGHNT and CDR2 YYREEE (reference sequence). The CDR3 nucleotides are TGTGCCAGCAGCCGGACAGGGAACACCGGGGAGCTGTTTTTT. This encodes CASSRTGNTGELFF.

This clone was picked up one time. The chain recombines TRBV11-3 with TRBJ2-7; a weak D match, TRBD2 (6 bases). Trimming stripped 5 bases from V and 3 bases from J, with 14 bases between. CDR1 is SGHNT, CDR2 YENEEA, per germline. There are 14 residues in the CDR3. DNA of the CDR3: TGTGCCAGCAGCCAGCCTAGCGCGGTCTACGAGCAGTACTTC. Translating it yields CASSQPSAVYEQYF.